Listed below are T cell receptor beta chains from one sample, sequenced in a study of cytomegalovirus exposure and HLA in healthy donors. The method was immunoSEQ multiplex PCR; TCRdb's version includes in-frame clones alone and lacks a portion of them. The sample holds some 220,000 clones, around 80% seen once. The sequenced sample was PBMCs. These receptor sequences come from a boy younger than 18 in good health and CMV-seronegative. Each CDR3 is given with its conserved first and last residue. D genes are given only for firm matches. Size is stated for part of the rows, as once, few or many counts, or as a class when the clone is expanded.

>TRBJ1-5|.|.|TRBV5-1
TGCGCCAGCAGCTTGGGAGAGGACAGATTACATCAGCCCCAGCATTTT
CASSLGEDRLHQPQHF
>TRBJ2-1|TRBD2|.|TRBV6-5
TGTGCCAGCAAGGCGGGAGCTGTCAATGAGCAGTTCTTC
CASKAGAVNEQFF
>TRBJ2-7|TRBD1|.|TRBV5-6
TGTGCCAGCAGCGGGACAGGCTACGTTTACGAGCAGTACTTC
CASSGTGYVYEQYF
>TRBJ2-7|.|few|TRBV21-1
TGTGCCAGCAGCCAGGGGACCTACGAGCAGTACTTC
CASSQGTYEQYF
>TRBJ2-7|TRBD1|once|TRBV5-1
TGCGCCAGCAGCTTGGACAGGGGGCGTGAGCAGTACTTC
CASSLDRGREQYF
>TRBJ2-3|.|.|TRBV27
TGTGCCAGCGGGAGGGATACGCAGTATTTT
CASGRDTQYF
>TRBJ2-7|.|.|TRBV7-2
TGTGCCAGCAGCTTAGCGGGCAGCTACGAGCAGTACTTC
CASSLAGSYEQYF
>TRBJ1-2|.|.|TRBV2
TGTGCCAGCAGTGCAGGGATTTTGAGCTATGGCTACACCTTC
CASSAGILSYGYTF
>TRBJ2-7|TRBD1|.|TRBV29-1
TGCAGCGTTGAAGACAGGGGGCGTTACGAGCAGTACTTC
CSVEDRGRYEQYF
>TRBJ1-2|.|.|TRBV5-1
TGCGCCAGCAGCTTGGATGGGGTAGGGGAAGTCTATGGCTACACCTTC
CASSLDGVGEVYGYTF
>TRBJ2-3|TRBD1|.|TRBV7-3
TGTGCCAGCAGCCGGACAGGGACCACAGATACGCAGTATTTT
CASSRTGTTDTQYF